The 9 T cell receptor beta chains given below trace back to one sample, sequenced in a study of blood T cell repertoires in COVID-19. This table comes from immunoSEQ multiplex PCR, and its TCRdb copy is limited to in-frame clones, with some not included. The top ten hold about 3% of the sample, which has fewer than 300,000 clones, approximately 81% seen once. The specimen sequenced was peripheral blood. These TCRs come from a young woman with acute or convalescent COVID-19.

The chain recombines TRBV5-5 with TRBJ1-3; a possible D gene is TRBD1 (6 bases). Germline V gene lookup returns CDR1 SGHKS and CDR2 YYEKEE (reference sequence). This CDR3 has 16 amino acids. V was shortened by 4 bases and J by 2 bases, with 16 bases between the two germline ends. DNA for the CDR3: TGTGCCAGCAGCACCGGGAGGGGGGCTACTGGAAACACCATATATTTT. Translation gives CASSTGRGATGNTIYF.

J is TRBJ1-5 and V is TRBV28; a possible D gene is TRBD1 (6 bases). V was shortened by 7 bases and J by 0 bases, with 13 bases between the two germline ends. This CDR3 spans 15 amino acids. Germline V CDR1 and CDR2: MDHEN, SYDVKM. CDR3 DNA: TGTGCCAGCAAACGGCAGGGGAATAGCAATCAGCCCCAGCATTTT. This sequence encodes CASKRQGNSNQPQHF. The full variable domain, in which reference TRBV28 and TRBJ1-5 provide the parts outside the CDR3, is DVKVTQSSRYLVKRTGEKVFLECVQDMDHENMFWYRQDPGLGLRLIYFSYDVKMKEKGDIPEGYSVSREKKERFSLILESASTNQTSMYLCASKRQGNSNQPQHFGDGTRLSIL.

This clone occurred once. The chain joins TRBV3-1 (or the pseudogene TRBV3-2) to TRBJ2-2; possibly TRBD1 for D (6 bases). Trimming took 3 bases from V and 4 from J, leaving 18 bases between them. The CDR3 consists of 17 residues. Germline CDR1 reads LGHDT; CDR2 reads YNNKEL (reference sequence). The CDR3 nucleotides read TGTGCCAGCAGCCAGGGGGCCCCGTCCGCGGGCACCGGGGAGCTGTTTTTT. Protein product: CASSQGAPSAGTGELFF.

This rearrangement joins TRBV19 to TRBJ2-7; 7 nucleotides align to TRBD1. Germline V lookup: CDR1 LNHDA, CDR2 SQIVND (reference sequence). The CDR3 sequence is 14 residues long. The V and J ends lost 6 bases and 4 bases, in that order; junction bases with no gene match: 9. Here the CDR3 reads CASSDRDGEYEQYF. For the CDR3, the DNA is TGTGCCAGTAGCGACAGGGACGGCGAGTACGAGCAGTACTTC. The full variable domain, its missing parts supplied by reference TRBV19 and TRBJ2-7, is DGGITQSPKYLFRKEGQNVTLSCEQNLNHDAMYWYRQDPGQGLRLIYYSQIVNDFQKGDIAEGYSVSREKKESFPLTVTSAQKNPTAFYLCASSDRDGEYEQYFGPGTRLTVT.

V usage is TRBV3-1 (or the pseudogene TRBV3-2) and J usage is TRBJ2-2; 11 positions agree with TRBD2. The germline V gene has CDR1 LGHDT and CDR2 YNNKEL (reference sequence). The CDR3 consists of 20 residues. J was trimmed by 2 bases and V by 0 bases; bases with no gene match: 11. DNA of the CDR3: TGTGCCAGCAGCCAAGATTTAGCGGGAGGGCTTGGTTCTAACACCGGGGAGCTGTTTTTT. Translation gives CASSQDLAGGLGSNTGELFF.

The CDR3: CASSLGAGGGQETQYF. DNA for the CDR3: TGCGCCAGCAGCTTGGGCGCAGGGGGCGGCCAAGAGACCCAGTACTTC. The V call is TRBV5-1, the J call TRBJ2-5, with 8 positions matching TRBD1. CDR1 and CDR2 (germline): SGHRS, YFSETQ. CDR3 length: 16 amino acids. J was trimmed by 1 base and V by 0 bases; bases with no gene match: 5.

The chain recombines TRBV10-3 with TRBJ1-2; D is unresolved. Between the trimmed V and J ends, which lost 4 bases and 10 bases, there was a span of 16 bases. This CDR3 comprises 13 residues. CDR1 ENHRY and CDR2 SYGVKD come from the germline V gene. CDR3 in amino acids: CAISGGGSDVYTF. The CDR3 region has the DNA TGTGCCATCAGTGGTGGAGGATCCGACGTCTACACCTTC.

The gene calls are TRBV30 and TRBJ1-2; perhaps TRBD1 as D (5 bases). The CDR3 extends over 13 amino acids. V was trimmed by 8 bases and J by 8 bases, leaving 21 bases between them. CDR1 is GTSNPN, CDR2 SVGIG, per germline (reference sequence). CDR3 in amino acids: CARDVLTPGGYTF. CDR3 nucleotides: TGTGCCCGGGACGTCCTTACCCCAGGGGGCTACACCTTC.

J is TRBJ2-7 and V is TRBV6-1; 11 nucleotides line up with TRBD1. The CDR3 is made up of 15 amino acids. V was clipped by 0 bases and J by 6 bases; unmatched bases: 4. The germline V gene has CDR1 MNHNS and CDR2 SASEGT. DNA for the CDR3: TGTGCCAGCAGTGAAGCGGGGACAGGGGGAGGCGAGCAGTACTTC. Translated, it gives CASSEAGTGGGEQYF.